This T cell receptor beta chain was identified during a study of T-cell reconstitution after alpha-beta-depleted transplantation in children. Trimming stripped 0 bases from V and 0 bases from J, with 12 bases between. The CDR3 runs to 17 residues. Germline CDR1 LGHNA, CDR2 YSLEER. Preparation of the TCRbeta library used unique molecular identifiers. TCRdb independently ran MiXCR on the PCR reads; one entry per CDR3 protein. Of 600,000 or so distinct CDR3 sequences in the sample, 20% to 25% are singletons; the top ten hold roughly 13%. Concerning this clonotype: Its specificity is not known.

Study-level points and caveats: After transplant, at about two months, alpha-beta T cells were reportedly derived from several hundred expanded graft clones. Recipient T cells and thymic progenitors that survived gave rise to the high TCRbeta diversity observed at day 60 in some patients.

The chain combines TRBV4-3 with TRBJ2-4; D ambiguous. The sequence came from a boy under two years old who had a stem cell transplant for acute myeloid leukemia, so the T cells may come from the graft donor. This specimen was PBMCs, mostly from graft donor cells, taken 360 days after TCRalphabeta/CD19-depleted stem cell transplant. The CDR3 spells CASSQDLTVGAKNIQYF. The CDR3 coding sequence is TGCGCCAGCAGCCAAGACCTCACGGTCGGAGCCAAAAACATTCAGTACTTC.